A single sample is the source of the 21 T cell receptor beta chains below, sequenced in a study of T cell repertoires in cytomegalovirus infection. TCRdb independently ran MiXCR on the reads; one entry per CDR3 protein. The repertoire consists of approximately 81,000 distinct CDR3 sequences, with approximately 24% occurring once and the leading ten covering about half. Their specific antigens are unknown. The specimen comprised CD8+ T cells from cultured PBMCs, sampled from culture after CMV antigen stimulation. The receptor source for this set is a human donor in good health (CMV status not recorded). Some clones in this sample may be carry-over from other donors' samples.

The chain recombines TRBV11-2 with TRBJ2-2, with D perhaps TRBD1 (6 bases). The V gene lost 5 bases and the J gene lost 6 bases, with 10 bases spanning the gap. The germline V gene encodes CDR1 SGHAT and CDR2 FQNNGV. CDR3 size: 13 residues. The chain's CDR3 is CASSPRGAGELFF. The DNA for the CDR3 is TGTGCCAGCAGCCCCAGGGGAGCCGGGGAGCTGTTTTTT.

This CDR3 is CASRNPDRNNEQFF. CDR3 bases: TGTGCCAGCAGGAACCCGGACAGGAACAATGAGCAGTTCTTC. The rearrangement links TRBV27 to TRBJ2-1, with 7 nucleotides matching TRBD1. V lost 6 bases to trimming and J lost 5 bases; unmatched junction nucleotides: 7. The CDR3 runs to 14 residues. Per the germline V gene, CDR1 is MNHEY and CDR2 is SMNVEV (reference sequence).

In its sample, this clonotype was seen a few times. CDR3 sequence (DNA): TGTGCCAGCAGGGAGACAGGGATTAATGAAAAACTGTTTTTT. Translation: CASRETGINEKLFF. This rearrangement joins TRBV6-1 to TRBJ1-4; 7 nucleotides align to TRBD1. The V and J ends lost 6 bases and 4 bases, in that order; junction bases with no gene match: 5. The CDR3 spans 14 residues. Germline V lookup: CDR1 MNHNS, CDR2 SASEGT.

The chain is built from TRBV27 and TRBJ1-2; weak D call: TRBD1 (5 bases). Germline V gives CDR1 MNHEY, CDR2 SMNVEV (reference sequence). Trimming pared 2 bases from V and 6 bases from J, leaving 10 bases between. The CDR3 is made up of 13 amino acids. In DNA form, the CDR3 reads TGTGCCAGCAGTTTAACGGGGGAGGATGGCTACACCTTC. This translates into CASSLTGEDGYTF.

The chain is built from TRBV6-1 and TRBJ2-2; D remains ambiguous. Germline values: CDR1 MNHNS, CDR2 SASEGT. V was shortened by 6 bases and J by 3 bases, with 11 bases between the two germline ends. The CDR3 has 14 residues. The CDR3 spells CASSNPEHTGELFF. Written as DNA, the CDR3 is TGTGCCAGCAGCAACCCGGAACACACCGGGGAGCTGTTTTTT.

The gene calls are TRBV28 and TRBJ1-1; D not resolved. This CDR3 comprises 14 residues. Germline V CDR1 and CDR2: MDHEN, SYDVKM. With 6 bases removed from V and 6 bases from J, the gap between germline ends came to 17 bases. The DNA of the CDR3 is TGTGCCAGCAGAGTAGGCAGCCAATTCGCTGAAGCTTTCTTT. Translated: CASRVGSQFAEAFF.

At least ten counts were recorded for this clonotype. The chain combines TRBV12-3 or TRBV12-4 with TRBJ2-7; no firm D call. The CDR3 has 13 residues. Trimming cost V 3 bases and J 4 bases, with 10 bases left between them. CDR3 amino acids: CASSFAQVYEQYF. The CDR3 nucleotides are TGTGCCAGCAGTTTCGCTCAGGTTTACGAGCAGTACTTC.

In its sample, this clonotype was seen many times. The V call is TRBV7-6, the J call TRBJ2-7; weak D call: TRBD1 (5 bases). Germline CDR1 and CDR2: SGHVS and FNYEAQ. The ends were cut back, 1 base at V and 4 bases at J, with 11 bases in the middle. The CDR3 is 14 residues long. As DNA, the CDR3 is TGTGCCAGCAGCTTAGATGGGGCTATATACGAGCAGTACTTC. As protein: CASSLDGAIYEQYF.

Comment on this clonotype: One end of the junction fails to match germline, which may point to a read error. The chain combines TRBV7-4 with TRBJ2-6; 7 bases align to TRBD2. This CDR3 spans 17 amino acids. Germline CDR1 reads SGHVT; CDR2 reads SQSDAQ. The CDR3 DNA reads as TGTGCCAGCAGCTTAGGAGCGGGACGCTCTGGGGCCAACGTCCTGATTTTC. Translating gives CASSLGAGRSGANVLIF.

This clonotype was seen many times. The CDR3, as DNA: TGTGCCAGCAGCCCCGGGACAGCGCCCACAGATACGCAGTATTTT. Translation: CASSPGTAPTDTQYF. The V call is TRBV7-9, the J call TRBJ2-3, with 7 bases matching TRBD1. V trimming: 5 bases; J trimming: 2 bases; junction bases outside the gene matches: 7. Germline V lookup: CDR1 SEHNR, CDR2 FQNEAQ (reference sequence). The CDR3 runs 15 residues.

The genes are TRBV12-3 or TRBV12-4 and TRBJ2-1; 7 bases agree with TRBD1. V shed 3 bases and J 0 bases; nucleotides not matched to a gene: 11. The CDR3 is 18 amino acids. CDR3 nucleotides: TGTGCCAGCAGTTTCCCCAGGACAGGAGAAGACTCCTACAATGAGCAGTTCTTC. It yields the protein CASSFPRTGEDSYNEQFF.

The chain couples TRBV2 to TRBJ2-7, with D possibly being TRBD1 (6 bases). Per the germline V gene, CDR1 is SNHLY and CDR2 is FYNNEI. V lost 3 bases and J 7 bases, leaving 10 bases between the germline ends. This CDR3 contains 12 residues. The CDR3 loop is CASSEGAREQYF. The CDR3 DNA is TGTGCCAGCAGTGAGGGGGCGCGGGAGCAGTACTTC. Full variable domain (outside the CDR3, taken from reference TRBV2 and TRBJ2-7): EPEVTQTPSHQVTQMGQEVILRCVPISNHLYFYWYRQILGQKVEFLVSFYNNEISEKSEIFDDQFSVERPDGSNFTLKIRSTKLEDSAMYFCASSEGAREQYFGPGTRLTVT.

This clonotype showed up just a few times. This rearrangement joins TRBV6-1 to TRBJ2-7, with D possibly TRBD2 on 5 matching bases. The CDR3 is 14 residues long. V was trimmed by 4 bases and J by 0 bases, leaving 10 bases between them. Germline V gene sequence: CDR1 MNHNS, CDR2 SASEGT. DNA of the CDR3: TGTGCCAGCAGTGGACCGGGGTACTCCTACGAGCAGTACTTC. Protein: CASSGPGYSYEQYF.

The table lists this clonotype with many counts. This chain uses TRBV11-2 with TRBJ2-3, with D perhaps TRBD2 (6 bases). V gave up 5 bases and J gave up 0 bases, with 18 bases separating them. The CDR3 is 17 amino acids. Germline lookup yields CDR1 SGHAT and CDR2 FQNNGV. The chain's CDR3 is CASSPYPREVSTDTQYF. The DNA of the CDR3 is TGTGCCAGCAGCCCTTACCCCAGGGAGGTCAGCACAGATACGCAGTATTTT.

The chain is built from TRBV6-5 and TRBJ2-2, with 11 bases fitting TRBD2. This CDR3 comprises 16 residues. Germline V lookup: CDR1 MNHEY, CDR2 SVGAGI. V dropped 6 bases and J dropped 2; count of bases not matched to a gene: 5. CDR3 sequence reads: CASRPGTSGNTGELFF. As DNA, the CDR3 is TGTGCCAGCAGGCCCGGGACTAGCGGAAACACCGGGGAGCTGTTTTTT.

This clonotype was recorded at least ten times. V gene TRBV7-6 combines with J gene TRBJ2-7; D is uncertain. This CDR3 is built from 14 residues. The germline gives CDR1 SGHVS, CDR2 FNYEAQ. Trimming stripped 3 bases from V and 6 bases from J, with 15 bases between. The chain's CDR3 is CASSFVQRQGEQYF. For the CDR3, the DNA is TGTGCCAGCAGCTTCGTACAGAGGCAAGGCGAGCAGTACTTC.

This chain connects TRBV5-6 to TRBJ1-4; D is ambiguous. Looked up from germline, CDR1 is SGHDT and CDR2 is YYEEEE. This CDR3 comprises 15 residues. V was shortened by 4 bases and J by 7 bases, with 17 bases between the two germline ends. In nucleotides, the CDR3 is TGTGCCAGCAGCGGAAGGACGCTGGTGGCTGAAAAACTGTTTTTT. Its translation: CASSGRTLVAEKLFF. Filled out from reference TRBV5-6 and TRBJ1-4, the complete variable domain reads DAGVTQSPTHLIKTRGQQVTLRCSPKSGHDTVSWYQQALGQGPQFIFQYYEEEERQRGNFPDRFSGHQFPNYSSELNVNALLLGDSALYLCASSGRTLVAEKLFFGSGTQLSVL.

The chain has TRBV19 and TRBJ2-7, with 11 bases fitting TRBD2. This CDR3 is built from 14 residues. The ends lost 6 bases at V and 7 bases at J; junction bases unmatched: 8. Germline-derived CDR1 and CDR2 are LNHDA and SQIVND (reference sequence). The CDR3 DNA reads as TGTGCCAGTAGCTTACTAGCGGGAGCGGGTGAGCAGTACTTC. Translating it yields CASSLLAGAGEQYF.

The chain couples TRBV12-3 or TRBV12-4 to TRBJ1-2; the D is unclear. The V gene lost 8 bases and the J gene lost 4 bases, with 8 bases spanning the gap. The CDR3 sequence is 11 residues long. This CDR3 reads CASYIIYGYTF. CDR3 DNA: TGTGCCAGCTACATTATCTATGGCTACACCTTC.

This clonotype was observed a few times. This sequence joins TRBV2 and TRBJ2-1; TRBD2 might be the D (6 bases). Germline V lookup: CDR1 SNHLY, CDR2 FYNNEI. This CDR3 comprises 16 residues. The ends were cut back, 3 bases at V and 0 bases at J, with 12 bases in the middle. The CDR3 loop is CASSDVRRDSYNEQFF. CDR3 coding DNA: TGTGCCAGCAGTGATGTCCGGAGGGACTCCTACAATGAGCAGTTCTTC.

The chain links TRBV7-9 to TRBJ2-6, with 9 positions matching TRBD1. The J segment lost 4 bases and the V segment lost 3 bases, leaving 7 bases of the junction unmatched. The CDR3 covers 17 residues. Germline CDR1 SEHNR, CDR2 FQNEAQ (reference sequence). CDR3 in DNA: TGTGCCAGCAGCTTCCCGGGACAGGGACCCGGGGCCAACGTCCTGACTTTC. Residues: CASSFPGQGPGANVLTF.